These 16 T cell receptor beta chains originate from one sample sequenced in a study of OX40 agonist ivuxolimab in advanced cancers. Measured with immunoSEQ multiplex PCR; TCRdb has only the in-frame clones, and not every one. The data hold under 85,000 clones, with around 87% observed a single time. The material sequenced was CD4+ or CD8+ T cells sorted from blood, taken in a trial of the OX40 agonist ivuxolimab. The receptor source for this set is an adult with an advanced solid tumor such as melanoma, head and neck, liver or kidney cancer.

This rearrangement joins TRBV14 to TRBJ1-3, with D maybe TRBD1 (5 bases). V lost 2 bases and J lost 2, with 7 bases in between. Germline lookup yields CDR1 SGHDN and CDR2 FVKESK. This CDR3 has 14 amino acids. CDR3 sequence reads: CASSQRGAGNTIYF. The CDR3, as DNA: TGTGCCAGCAGCCAACGGGGGGCTGGAAACACCATATATTTT.

J is TRBJ2-3 and V is TRBV4-3, with 7 bases matching TRBD1. V was pared by 0 bases and J by 0 bases, with 3 bases of the junction left unmatched. The CDR3 has 16 residues. Germline V gene lookup returns CDR1 LGHNA and CDR2 YSLEER. The CDR3 region has the DNA TGCGCCAGCAGCCAAGAGGGACAGACTAGCACAGATACGCAGTATTTT. It yields the protein CASSQEGQTSTDTQYF.

The rearrangement uses TRBV5-1 and TRBJ1-4, with D unclear. The CDR3 spans 13 residues. The V gene lost 4 bases and the J gene lost 0 bases, with 4 bases spanning the gap. Germline V gives CDR1 SGHRS, CDR2 YFSETQ. The CDR3 DNA reads TGCGCCAGCAGCCTTGCAACTAATGAAAAACTGTTTTTT. Residues: CASSLATNEKLFF.

This clone was counted a few times. This chain connects TRBV5-4 to TRBJ2-1; no definite D call. Trimming pared 2 bases from V and 4 bases from J, leaving 16 bases between. CDR1 and CDR2 from the germline V gene are SGHNT and YYREEE (reference sequence). The CDR3 sequence is 16 residues long. In DNA form, the CDR3 reads TGTGCCAGCAGCTTTGGCCGATTGATGTCGTACAATGAGCAGTTCTTC. Amino acids: CASSFGRLMSYNEQFF.

The CDR3 coding sequence is TGTGCCAGCAGCCAGTCAGGAGGAGTCTACGAGCAGTACTTC. This encodes CASSQSGGVYEQYF. The V and J genes are TRBV5-4 and TRBJ2-7, with D perhaps matching TRBD2 (5 bases). The CDR3 has 14 amino acids. V lost 4 bases, J lost 3 bases, and 14 bases lay in between. Germline V CDR1 and CDR2: SGHNT, YYREEE (reference sequence).

The chain recombines TRBV7-6 with TRBJ1-3, with a weak D call TRBD1 (6 bases). V shed 4 bases and J shed 1 base, with 11 bases lying between them. CDR1 is SGHVS, CDR2 FNYEAQ, per germline. The CDR3 length is 15 residues. The CDR3 spells CASSSPDRSGNTIYF. The CDR3 bases are TGTGCCAGCAGCTCCCCTGACAGGTCTGGAAACACCATATATTTT.

As concerns this clone: Mismatch with germline at one junction end may stem from a read error. This chain uses TRBV5-4 with TRBJ1-2; 9 nucleotides agree with TRBD1. CDR1 SGHNT and CDR2 YYREEE come from the germline V gene (reference sequence). This CDR3 is 12 amino acids long. The chain's CDR3 is CASSLTGGFSIF. The CDR3 DNA reads TGTGCCAGCAGCTTGACAGGGGGCTTCAGTATCTTC.

The V call is TRBV7-2, the J call TRBJ2-2, with D possibly being TRBD1 (5 bases). The CDR3 spans 17 residues. V dropped 1 base and J dropped 1 base, with 13 bases sitting between them. Germline V gives CDR1 SGHTA, CDR2 FQGNSA. The CDR3, as DNA: TGTGCCAGCAGCTTAGGATGGGGCAGCCTGAACACCGGGGAGCTGTTTTTT. This translates into CASSLGWGSLNTGELFF.

V is TRBV12-5 and J is TRBJ2-2; perhaps D is TRBD1 or TRBD2 (5 bases each). Between the trimmed V and J ends, which lost 6 bases and 5 bases, there was a span of 19 bases. Germline CDR1 is LGHNT and CDR2 is FRNRAP. There are 16 residues in the CDR3. CDR3: CASGPTWGEGTGELFF. The CDR3 nucleotides read TGTGCTAGTGGCCCGACGTGGGGTGAGGGGACCGGGGAGCTGTTTTTT.

This sequence joins TRBV10-3 and TRBJ1-5, with TRBD1 matching over 7 bases. The CDR3 is 15 residues long. Looked up from germline, CDR1 is ENHRY and CDR2 is SYGVKD. V shed 3 bases and J 0 bases; nucleotides not matched to a gene: 2. CDR3 sequence reads: CAISDGQDSNQPQHF. Here the CDR3 DNA reads TGTGCCATCAGTGACGGACAGGATAGCAATCAGCCCCAGCATTTT.

V gene TRBV6-5 combines with J gene TRBJ2-7; the D gene is possibly TRBD1 (5 bases). The CDR3 extends over 14 amino acids. Germline assignment: CDR1 MNHEY and CDR2 SVGAGI. V lost 6 bases and J lost 3, with 15 bases in between. CDR3 protein: CASSQPSDSYEQYF. Here the CDR3 DNA reads TGTGCCAGCAGCCAACCCTCTGACAGCTACGAGCAGTACTTC.

The chain employs TRBV5-6 and TRBJ1-1; TRBD1 matches 7 bases. The CDR3 covers 19 residues. The V gene end was trimmed by 2 bases and the J gene end by 0 bases; junction bases not matched to a gene: 16. The germline CDR1 and CDR2 sequences are SGHDT and YYEEEE. CDR3 amino acids: CASSLGRTGASALNTEAFF. The CDR3, as DNA: TGTGCCAGCAGCTTAGGACGCACAGGGGCATCAGCTCTGAACACTGAAGCTTTCTTT.

This clone was counted once. The gene calls are TRBV4-2 and TRBJ2-7, with TRBD2 matching 16 bases. The trim removed 0 bases at V and 0 bases at J, leaving 2 bases unmatched. This CDR3 spans 18 amino acids. The germline gives CDR1 LGHNA, CDR2 YNFKEQ. The CDR3 loop is CASSQEGLAGGSSYEQYF. The DNA for the CDR3 is TGTGCCAGCAGCCAAGAGGGACTAGCGGGGGGGTCCTCCTACGAGCAGTACTTC.

The rearrangement joins TRBV29-1 to TRBJ1-1; a weak D match, TRBD1 (5 bases). Trimming left V 4 bases short and J 0 bases short, with 9 bases between. Germline V gene sequence: CDR1 SQVTM, CDR2 ANQGSEA. This CDR3 is built from 13 residues. CDR3 nucleotide sequence: TGCAGCGTTGGTGGGGCCATGAACACTGAAGCTTTCTTT. Protein product: CSVGGAMNTEAFF.

The chain has TRBV6-5 and TRBJ1-6, with D perhaps TRBD1 (6 bases). Germline CDR1 MNHEY, CDR2 SVGAGI. V dropped 6 bases and J dropped 8 bases, with 17 bases sitting between them. This CDR3 spans 15 amino acids. The CDR3 DNA sequence: TGTGCCAGCAGGACAGGACGTCTAATAGATTCACCCCTCCACTTT. This codes for CASRTGRLIDSPLHF.

This chain joins TRBV7-9 and TRBJ2-3; 10 nucleotides match TRBD1. The germline V gene encodes CDR1 SEHNR and CDR2 FQNEAQ (reference sequence). V lost 2 bases to trimming and J lost 0 bases; unmatched junction nucleotides: 2. This CDR3 has 16 residues. CDR3 sequence reads: CASSLRGQGSTDTQYF. CDR3 coding DNA: TGTGCCAGCAGCTTAAGGGGACAGGGGAGCACAGATACGCAGTATTTT. Full variable domain (remainder filled in from reference TRBV7-9 and TRBJ2-3): DTGVSQNPRHKITKRGQNVTFRCDPISEHNRLYWYRQTLGQGPEFLTYFQNEAQLEKSRLLSDRFSAERPKGSFSTLEIQRTEQGDSAMYLCASSLRGQGSTDTQYFGPGTRLTVL.